The rows below give T cell receptor beta chains drawn from one sample of a study of T cell repertoires in cytomegalovirus infection. MiXCR, applied by TCRdb to the reads, yields one record per CDR3 protein. The sample holds roughly 700,000 distinct CDR3 sequences, roughly 30% seen once. No antigen is known for these receptors. The specimen comprised cultured PBMCs, sampled from culture after CMV antigen stimulation. These receptors all come from a human donor in good health (CMV status not recorded). Some clones in this sample may be carry-over from other donors' samples. Each CDR3 is given with its conserved first and last residue. A D gene is named only where the DNA matches it firmly. Size tells how often a clone was seen (once, few, many) or the class of an expanded clone, and some rows leave it out.

D	J	size	V	CDR3	DNA
TRBD2	TRBJ2-3	NA	TRBV20-1	CSARMAPVRAGVSTDTQYF	TGCAGTGCTAGGATGGCCCCGGTCAGAGCGGGGGTTAGCACAGATACGCAGTATTTT
NA	TRBJ2-3	few	TRBV12-3/TRBV12-4	CATLPGAGAGTDTQYF	TGTGCCACTCTCCCTGGGGCGGGGGCCGGCACAGATACGCAGTATTTT
NA	TRBJ1-4	NA	TRBV5-3	CASSSGPQAPYNEKLFF	TGTGCCAGCAGCTCGGGGCCCCAGGCTCCCTACAATGAAAAACTGTTTTTT
NA	TRBJ1-2	many	TRBV7-2	CASSLEYTDGYTF	TGTGCCAGCAGCTTAGAGTACACGGATGGCTACACCTTC
TRBD2	TRBJ2-2	once	TRBV2	CASRERTSGSGELFF	TGTGCCAGCAGAGAAAGGACTAGCGGATCCGGGGAGCTGTTTTTT
NA	TRBJ1-2	NA	TRBV7-2	CASSLEPGDYGYTF	TGTGCCAGCAGCTTAGAGCCAGGGGACTATGGCTACACCTTC
NA	TRBJ2-5	many	TRBV7-2	CASSLGPSAETQYF	TGTGCCAGCAGCTTAGGCCCAAGTGCGGAGACCCAGTACTTC
TRBD2	TRBJ2-7	NA	TRBV6-2/TRBV6-3	CASTTSTPTQQYF	TGTGCCAGCACGACTAGCACTCCTACGCAGCAGTACTTC
NA	TRBJ1-5	few	TRBV7-2	CASSPGTNSNQPQHF	TGTGCCAGCAGCCCGGGGACAAACTCCAATCAGCCCCAGCATTTT
NA	TRBJ1-2	many	TRBV12-3/TRBV12-4	CASSSRYGYTF	TGTGCCAGCAGTTCCCGGTATGGCTACACCTTC
NA	TRBJ2-2	NA	TRBV6-6	CASNDWLGNTGELFF	TGTGCCAGCAATGACTGGTTGGGAAACACCGGGGAGCTGTTTTTT
NA	TRBJ2-6	few	TRBV29-1	CSVLGAVISGANVLTF	TGCAGCGTCCTCGGAGCCGTGATCTCTGGGGCCAACGTCCTGACTTTC
NA	TRBJ2-3	NA	TRBV19	CASSIERDTQYF	TGTGCCAGTAGTATTGAAAGGGATACGCAGTATTTT
NA	TRBJ2-7	NA	TRBV7-9	CASSLTDSDEQYF	TGTGCCAGCAGCTTAACTGACAGCGACGAGCAGTACTTC
TRBD1	TRBJ2-7	NA	TRBV19	CASSPPGQATYEQYF	TGTGCCAGTAGTCCACCGGGACAGGCGACCTACGAGCAGTACTTC
NA	TRBJ1-2	NA	TRBV4-3	CASSQPSRASYGYTF	TGCGCCAGCAGCCAGCCCTCGAGGGCGAGCTATGGCTACACCTTC
TRBD2	TRBJ2-1	NA	TRBV20-1	CSAALAGSLDEQFF	TGCAGTGCTGCACTAGCGGGATCTTTGGATGAGCAGTTCTTC
NA	TRBJ2-1	NA	TRBV20-1	CSASWGGPSSYNEQFF	TGCAGTGCCTCTTGGGGGGGCCCGAGCTCCTACAATGAGCAGTTCTTC
TRBD1	TRBJ1-1	NA	TRBV20-1	CSARSGGPNTEAFF	TGCAGTGCTAGGTCAGGGGGCCCGAACACTGAAGCTTTCTTT
TRBD2	TRBJ2-7	few	TRBV7-2	CASSLPSGTSGRGLAAYEQYF	TGTGCCAGCAGCCTCCCCTCCGGGACTAGCGGGCGGGGTTTGGCAGCCTACGAGCAGTACTTC
NA	TRBJ1-5	NA	TRBV2	CASSEASRGQPQHF	TGTGCCAGCAGTGAAGCGTCGAGGGGGCAGCCCCAGCATTTT
NA	TRBJ2-1	NA	TRBV28	CASRTPPGGNEQFF	TGTGCCAGCCGCACTCCACCCGGCGGAAATGAGCAGTTCTTC
NA	TRBJ1-2	few	TRBV7-9	CASSLAYAKPGDGYTF	TGTGCCAGCAGCTTAGCGTATGCTAAACCCGGCGATGGCTACACCTTC
NA	TRBJ2-3	NA	TRBV7-9	CASSPTGNTDTQYF	TGTGCCAGCAGCCCTACAGGGAACACAGATACGCAGTATTTT
NA	TRBJ2-1	NA	TRBV5-1	CASRGLSGASYNEQFF	TGCGCCAGCAGAGGTTTATCGGGGGCTTCTTACAATGAGCAGTTCTTC